The 21 T cell receptor beta chains reported below all come from one sample, sequenced in a study of blood T cell repertoires in COVID-19. The protocol was immunoSEQ multiplex PCR, while the TCRdb copy is restricted to in-frame clones and leaves out a portion. In the table there are 300,000 to 450,000 clones, more than 70% of which are singletons. Sequenced sample: PBMCs or T cells enriched from blood (not recorded which). The receptors were sampled from a woman aged 18-29 years who had recovered from COVID-19.

The rearrangement uses TRBV5-1 and TRBJ1-6; D unresolved. This CDR3 has 15 residues. Germline V CDR1 and CDR2: SGHRS, YFSETQ. Trimming left V 0 bases short and J 5 bases short, with 9 bases between. CDR3 residues: CASSLGPIDNSPLHF. The CDR3 DNA reads as TGCGCCAGCAGCTTGGGCCCTATTGATAATTCACCCCTCCACTTT.

The V call is TRBV10-2, the J call TRBJ2-3; TRBD1 aligns across 11 bases. Trimming took 2 bases from V and 4 from J; bases not matched to a gene: 5. Germline lookup yields CDR1 WSHSY and CDR2 SAAADI. This CDR3 is 16 amino acids long. The CDR3 DNA sequence: TGCGCCAGCAGTGAGCCGAGGACAGGGGGCCCAGATACGCAGTATTTT. It yields the protein CASSEPRTGGPDTQYF.

The chain recombines TRBV5-4 with TRBJ2-7; TRBD1 matches at 9 bases. Germline values: CDR1 SGHNT, CDR2 YYREEE (reference sequence). The CDR3 is 16 residues long. Trimming took 4 bases from V and 5 from J; bases not matched to a gene: 13. CDR3: CASSPKPGTGKDEQYF. The CDR3 bases are TGTGCCAGCAGCCCGAAACCCGGGACAGGGAAGGACGAGCAGTACTTC. Using reference TRBV5-4 and TRBJ2-7 for the parts outside the CDR3, the full variable domain is ETGVTQSPTHLIKTRGQQVTLRCSSQSGHNTVSWYQQALGQGPQFIFQYYREEENGRGNFPPRFSGLQFPNYSSELNVNALELDDSALYLCASSPKPGTGKDEQYFGPGTRLTVT.

The table lists this clone with a few counts. The chain recombines TRBV5-6 with TRBJ2-7; TRBD1 matches 8 bases. Germline V CDR1 and CDR2: SGHDT, YYEEEE. The CDR3 has 13 amino acids. The trim removed 4 bases at V and 3 bases at J, leaving 3 bases unmatched. The CDR3 reads CASSRDRSYEQYF. CDR3 sequence (DNA): TGTGCCAGCAGCCGGGACAGGAGCTACGAGCAGTACTTC.

The chain links TRBV9 to TRBJ1-3; 8 bases fit TRBD1. Losses at the gene ends were 4 bases for V and 2 bases for J; bases not matched to a gene: 8. Germline CDR1 reads SGDLS; CDR2 reads YYNGEE. CDR3 length equals 16 residues. For the CDR3, the DNA is TGTGCCAGCAGCCCTGGGACAGGCGAAACTGGAAACACCATATATTTT. Translation gives CASSPGTGETGNTIYF.

The chain carries TRBV6-2 or TRBV6-3 and TRBJ1-1; no reliable D call. Trimming removed 5 bases from V and 4 bases from J, with 14 bases in between. This CDR3 is built from 14 residues. The germline CDR1 and CDR2 sequences are MNHEY and SVGEGT. The CDR3 DNA reads as TGTGCCAGCAGTACCCAGATCCTTGGCACTGAAGCTTTCTTT. Translated: CASSTQILGTEAFF.

The V gene is TRBV29-1, the J gene TRBJ1-1; D remains ambiguous. Germline V gene sequence: CDR1 SQVTM, CDR2 ANQGSEA. V dropped 6 bases and J dropped 11 bases, with 16 bases sitting between them. The CDR3 has 11 residues. Written as DNA, the CDR3 is TGCAGCGTGGCGGCCGGTCTGAGGGCTTTCTTT. As protein: CSVAAGLRAFF.

The V call is TRBV11-2, the J call TRBJ2-3, with 7 bases fitting TRBD2. CDR1 is SGHAT, CDR2 FQNNGV, per germline. The trim removed 1 base at V and 2 bases at J, leaving 6 bases unmatched. This CDR3 spans 16 amino acids. The CDR3 DNA sequence: TGTGCCAGCAGCTTAGGTCCAGCGGGGACCACAGATACGCAGTATTTT. It codes for CASSLGPAGTTDTQYF.

J is TRBJ2-1 and V is TRBV6-5; 11 bases map to TRBD2. V lost 4 bases, J lost 14 bases, and 4 bases stayed unmatched. Germline lookup yields CDR1 MNHEY and CDR2 SVGAGI. The CDR3 is made up of 12 amino acids. The CDR3 region is CASSLAGGPKFF. DNA of the CDR3: TGTGCCAGCAGTTTAGCGGGGGGGCCGAAGTTCTTC.

The V and J genes are TRBV19 and TRBJ2-6; 9 bases match TRBD1. This CDR3 has 16 residues. Germline V CDR1 and CDR2: LNHDA, SQIVND (reference sequence). Trimming at V came to 4 bases and at J to 2 bases, leaving 3 bases not matched to a gene. The CDR3 is CASSRDRAPGANVLTF. As DNA, the CDR3 is TGTGCCAGTAGTAGGGACAGGGCCCCTGGGGCCAACGTCCTGACTTTC.

The CDR3 DNA is TGTGCCATCAGCACCGGGACAGGGGCCTTAGGCTACGAGCAGTACTTC. Protein product: CAISTGTGALGYEQYF. V usage is TRBV10-3 and J usage is TRBJ2-7, with 10 nucleotides matching TRBD1. J lost 3 bases, V lost 6 bases, and 11 bases had no gene match. The germline V gene encodes CDR1 ENHRY and CDR2 SYGVKD. The CDR3 loop spans 16 amino acids.

The rearrangement links TRBV2 to TRBJ1-2; D is uncertain. CDR3 size: 13 residues. Germline CDR1 is SNHLY and CDR2 is FYNNEI. V dropped 10 bases and J dropped 1 base, with 13 bases sitting between them. The CDR3 here is CATAPGVNYGYTF. The CDR3 DNA reads TGTGCCACCGCCCCGGGAGTTAACTATGGCTACACCTTC.

Turning to this clone: Germline and junction disagree at one end, which may indicate a read error. V usage is TRBV3-1 (or the pseudogene TRBV3-2) and J usage is TRBJ1-6, with D possibly being TRBD1 (6 bases). CDR3 length: 14 amino acids. Germline CDR1 and CDR2: LGHDT and YNNKEL (reference sequence). This chain's CDR3 is CASSQDLRGTPLHF. The CDR3 coding sequence is TGTGCCAGCAGCCAAGATCTTAGAGGGACACCACTCCACTTT.

The V call is TRBV11-2, the J call TRBJ1-5; 8 positions match TRBD1. This CDR3 has 15 residues. Trimming took 5 bases from V and 3 from J; bases not matched to a gene: 6. CDR1 is SGHAT, CDR2 FQNNGV, per germline. The CDR3 DNA reads TGTGCCAGCAGCCAGGGGACAGGACTCAATCAGCCCCAGCATTTT. Translating gives CASSQGTGLNQPQHF.

This clone appeared many times. This chain uses TRBV30 with TRBJ2-2; 11 nucleotides agree with TRBD2. The CDR3 extends over 15 amino acids. J lost 3 bases, V lost 7 bases, and 7 bases had no gene match. Germline CDR1 is GTSNPN and CDR2 is SVGIG (reference sequence). CDR3 sequence (DNA): TGTGCCTACGCACTAGCGGGGGCCCACACCGGGGAGCTGTTTTTT. It encodes CAYALAGAHTGELFF.

V gene TRBV28 combines with J gene TRBJ2-2; 10 positions match TRBD1. The CDR3 has 14 amino acids. V trimming: 7 bases; J trimming: 7 bases; junction bases outside the gene matches: 6. CDR1 and CDR2 from the germline V gene are MDHEN and SYDVKM. For the CDR3, the DNA is TGTGCCAGCACGGGACAGGGGTGGGTCGGGGAGCTGTTTTTT. Residues: CASTGQGWVGELFF.

V is TRBV3-1 (or the pseudogene TRBV3-2) and J is TRBJ2-5, with D unclear. V was trimmed by 4 bases and J by 4 bases, leaving 7 bases between them. CDR1 is LGHDT, CDR2 YNNKEL, per germline (reference sequence). This CDR3 contains 12 residues. The CDR3 bases are TGTGCCAGCAGCCCACTTGGAGAGACCCAGTACTTC. Its translation is CASSPLGETQYF.

The genes are TRBV5-1 and TRBJ2-2; the match to TRBD2 covers 14 bases. The junction had 6 bases not matched to a gene; V was cut back by 4 bases and J by 4 bases. There are 17 residues in the CDR3. CDR1 and CDR2 (germline): SGHRS, YFSETQ. The CDR3 DNA is TGCGCCAGCAGCGCGACTAGCGGGGGGGCCGGCACCGGGGAGCTGTTTTTT. Protein product: CASSATSGGAGTGELFF.

The chain joins TRBV5-1 to TRBJ1-5; D may be TRBD1 (5 bases). V dropped 4 bases and J dropped 2 bases, with 22 bases sitting between them. The CDR3 has 18 residues. Germline loops: CDR1 SGHRS, CDR2 YFSETQ. CDR3 coding DNA: TGCGCCAGCAGCACAAAAACCCAAGTTAAAGGGGGCAATCAGCCCCAGCATTTT. Its protein product is CASSTKTQVKGGNQPQHF.

This clone was seen more than once but under ten times. CDR3 amino acids: CASSVAISGNTIYF. Here the CDR3 DNA reads TGTGCCAGCAGTGTAGCTATCTCTGGAAACACCATATATTTT. The rearrangement uses TRBV3-1 (or the pseudogene TRBV3-2) and TRBJ1-3, with D uncertain. The CDR3 has 14 residues. The V and J ends lost 6 bases and 0 bases respectively, with 9 bases between them. CDR1 and CDR2 from the germline V gene are LGHDT and YNNKEL (reference sequence).

This clone appeared a few times. Other nucleotide sequences in the sample specify the same CDR3. The chain carries TRBV7-9 and TRBJ1-1; D uncertain. The CDR3 extends over 13 amino acids. The germline V gene has CDR1 SEHNR and CDR2 FQNEAQ (reference sequence). Trimming left V 1 base short and J 0 bases short, with 3 bases between. CDR3 sequence reads: CASSLVMNTEAFF. Here the CDR3 DNA reads TGTGCCAGCAGCTTAGTAATGAACACTGAAGCTTTCTTT.